This T cell receptor beta chain is drawn from a study of blood T cell repertoires in COVID-19. Study background: Donors in the United States, Italy and Spain gave samples during acute or convalescent COVID-19. T cells, B-cell-depleted T cells, or PBMCs supplied cDNA or gDNA.

The CDR3 covers 14 residues. Trimming took 8 bases from V and 2 from J, leaving 13 bases between them. Germline V gene lookup returns CDR1 KGHDR and CDR2 SFDVKD. Methods used by the authors: Counts of nucleated cells, estimated from reference gene primer amplification, were obtained. Generated by immunoSEQ multiplex PCR, the TCRdb table keeps only in-frame clones and is missing some. D and trimming were read from the DNA, whereas the V and J calls and clone size are those reported in that table. The profile shows around 100,000 clones, more than 75% of them singletons. The specimen sequenced was peripheral blood. This chain uses TRBV24-1 with TRBJ2-3, with TRBD1 as a possible D gene (6 bases). This clonotype originated in a man aged 25 to 40 in a cohort sampled during active COVID-19. The CDR3, as DNA: TGTGCCACCAATGGGGCAGGGGTCACAGATACGCAGTATTTT. Its protein product is CATNGAGVTDTQYF.